This TCR beta chain was captured in a study of shared clonotypes between healthy human individuals. TCRdb's table, derived via immunoSEQ multiplex PCR, lists solely in-frame clones and lacks some. The sample consists of some 2,100,000 clones, around 95% of them appearing once. The study, taken as a whole, reports: Estimated richness was generally greater in naive than memory subsets.

A note on this clone: Its antigen is unknown.

CDR3 length: 14 residues. Germline assignment: CDR1 SGHNT and CDR2 YENEEA. Trimming took off 1 base at V and 2 bases at J, with 8 bases between the two ends. This clonotype originated in a man aged 18-30 years in good health. This chain uses TRBV11-3 with TRBJ1-2; no reliable D call. Sequenced sample: naive CD4+ T cells sorted from blood. The subset is: CD45RA+ positively selected. CDR3 coding DNA: TGTGCCAGCAGCTTAGTCGGTCTGAACTATGGCTACACCTTC. Protein product: CASSLVGLNYGYTF.